The 27 T cell receptor beta chains given below trace back to one sample, sequenced in a study of cytomegalovirus exposure and HLA in healthy donors. 13 Jbeta primers and 60 Vbeta primers were used for the PCR. Clones were read by immunoSEQ multiplex PCR, and TCRdb kept only the in-frame ones, dropping some. The sample comprises over 100,000 clones, 60% to 85% of which are singletons, and about 1.7% rests with the top ten. Sequences were obtained from PBMCs. All receptors come from a female donor in good health and CMV-seropositive.

This rearrangement joins TRBV6-5 to TRBJ2-1, with 9 nucleotides matching TRBD1. Germline CDR1 is MNHEY and CDR2 is SVGAGI. The CDR3 runs 13 residues. V was clipped by 8 bases and J by 6 bases; unmatched bases: 5. CDR3 sequence: CASGQGRVNEQFF. As DNA, the CDR3 is TGTGCCAGCGGACAGGGGCGCGTCAATGAGCAGTTCTTC.

The chain has TRBV28 and TRBJ2-1; TRBD2 aligns across 11 bases. V trimming: 6 bases; J trimming: 4 bases; junction bases outside the gene matches: 8. Germline CDR1 reads MDHEN; CDR2 reads SYDVKM. The CDR3 is made up of 16 amino acids. CDR3 in DNA: TGTGCCAGCAGCCATGGGTCTAGCGGGAGGTACAATGAGCAGTTCTTC. Translated: CASSHGSSGRYNEQFF. Full variable domain (rest looked up from reference TRBV28 and TRBJ2-1): DVKVTQSSRYLVKRTGEKVFLECVQDMDHENMFWYRQDPGLGLRLIYFSYDVKMKEKGDIPEGYSVSREKKERFSLILESASTNQTSMYLCASSHGSSGRYNEQFFGPGTRLTVL.

V usage is TRBV5-4 and J usage is TRBJ2-5, with 8 bases fitting TRBD1. Germline V CDR1 and CDR2: SGHNT, YYREEE (reference sequence). With V trimmed by 5 bases and J by 2 bases, 5 bases remained unmatched. This CDR3 spans 14 amino acids. The CDR3, as DNA: TGTGCCAGCAGAGGACAGGGCTTACAAGAGACCCAGTACTTC. Translating gives CASRGQGLQETQYF.

The V call is TRBV18, the J call TRBJ1-3; tentative D call: TRBD1 (6 bases). This CDR3 is 15 amino acids long. Trimming removed 4 bases at V and 0 bases at J, with 10 bases between. Germline V gene data show CDR1 as KGHSH and CDR2 as LQKENI. The chain's CDR3 is CASSRSTGSGNTIYF. The CDR3 bases are TGTGCCAGCTCACGTTCGACAGGCTCTGGAAACACCATATATTTT.

The chain has TRBV9 and TRBJ1-1; D remains ambiguous. Trimming took 4 bases from V and 5 from J, leaving 12 bases between them. This CDR3 is built from 13 residues. Looked up from germline, CDR1 is SGDLS and CDR2 is YYNGEE. The DNA of the CDR3 is TGTGCCAGCAGCCCCTCCGGGGAGACTGAAGCTTTCTTT. As protein: CASSPSGETEAFF.

The chain employs TRBV10-3 and TRBJ1-4; 10 bases match TRBD1. This CDR3 contains 17 residues. With V trimmed by 0 bases and J by 7 bases, 8 bases remained unmatched. Germline V CDR1 and CDR2: ENHRY, SYGVKD. The CDR3 coding sequence is TGTGCCATCAGTGAGTCGAAGGGACAGGGGTTCGGTGAAAAACTGTTTTTT. It encodes CAISESKGQGFGEKLFF.

The chain combines TRBV18 with TRBJ1-3, with unresolved D. Germline V gives CDR1 KGHSH, CDR2 LQKENI. Trimming cost V 1 base and J 10 bases, with 8 bases left between them. The length of the CDR3 is 12 residues. The CDR3 bases are TGTGCCAGCTCACCACAGGAGGGTACCATATATTTT. Amino acids: CASSPQEGTIYF. The full variable domain, completed using reference TRBV18 and TRBJ1-3, is NAGVMQNPRHLVRRRGQEARLRCSPMKGHSHVYWYRQLPEEGLKFMVYLQKENIIDESGMPKERFSAEFPKEGPSILRIQQVVRGDSAAYFCASSPQEGTIYFGEGSWLTVV.

The chain uses TRBV9 and TRBJ2-1; 10 positions agree with TRBD2. Trimming removed 0 bases from V and 8 bases from J; junction bases left unmatched: 5. Germline V gives CDR1 SGDLS, CDR2 YYNGEE. CDR3 length: 15 amino acids. Here the CDR3 reads CASSVGSGTSDEQFF. The CDR3 DNA sequence: TGTGCCAGCAGCGTAGGTTCGGGGACTAGCGATGAGCAGTTCTTC.

V usage is TRBV27 and J usage is TRBJ2-5, with 12 bases that match TRBD2. The germline V gene encodes CDR1 MNHEY and CDR2 SMNVEV (reference sequence). Unmatched junction bases numbered 10, after V lost 6 bases and J lost 11 bases. CDR3 length equals 14 residues. The DNA for the CDR3 is TGTGCCAGCAGCCCCGGGACTAGCGGGCGGGAGCAGTACTTC. Its protein product is CASSPGTSGREQYF.

This clone was detected only once. This chain connects TRBV16 to TRBJ2-1; D remains ambiguous. V gave up 0 bases and J gave up 9 bases, with 9 bases separating them. This CDR3 is 13 amino acids long. CDR1 and CDR2 (germline): KGHSY, FQNENV. The CDR3 protein is CASSQSPGGEQFF. The CDR3 region has the DNA TGTGCCAGCAGCCAATCCCCCGGCGGTGAGCAGTTCTTC.

This chain connects TRBV9 to TRBJ2-5; 8 bases agree with TRBD2. CDR1 and CDR2 (germline): SGDLS, YYNGEE. The junction had 13 bases not matched to a gene; V was cut back by 4 bases and J by 5 bases. The CDR3 is made up of 16 amino acids. CDR3 nucleotide sequence: TGTGCCAGCAGCCAAAGCGGGGGCAGGGTTTGGGAGACCCAGTACTTC. This sequence encodes CASSQSGGRVWETQYF.

The chain uses TRBV2 and TRBJ2-7; possible D gene TRBD2, 6 bases. Germline V gives CDR1 SNHLY, CDR2 FYNNEI. V lost 3 bases to trimming and J lost 6 bases, with 18 bases between them. CDR3 length equals 15 residues. CDR3 nucleotide sequence: TGTGCCAGCAGTGATGGAGCAGGAGGGGTGAGCGAGCAGTACTTC. Encoded protein: CASSDGAGGVSEQYF.

The gene calls are TRBV5-6 and TRBJ1-1, with 9 bases that match TRBD1. From germline, CDR1 is SGHDT and CDR2 YYEEEE. The junction had 12 bases not matched to a gene; V was cut back by 7 bases and J by 8 bases. The CDR3 has 14 amino acids. The CDR3, as DNA: TGTGCCAGCCGCCGGGACAGGGCTACTTCGGAAGCTTTCTTT. Translation gives CASRRDRATSEAFF.

V usage is TRBV25-1 and J usage is TRBJ2-5; 7 bases line up with TRBD1. Germline loops: CDR1 MGHDK, CDR2 SYGVNS. V lost 6 bases and J lost 4; bases outside the gene matches: 5. CDR3 length equals 13 residues. In DNA, the CDR3 is TGTGCCAGCAGGGGGCCAGGGGGAGAGACCCAGTACTTC. Its protein product is CASRGPGGETQYF.

CDR3 coding DNA: TGTGCCAGCAGCAGGACAGGGGATCTGGGCTACACCTTC. It translates to CASSRTGDLGYTF. The rearrangement links TRBV5-4 to TRBJ1-2; 9 positions match TRBD1. Germline CDR1 SGHNT, CDR2 YYREEE (reference sequence). J was trimmed by 8 bases and V by 4 bases; bases with no gene match: 6. The CDR3 is 13 residues long.

This clone came up a few times. This chain connects TRBV30 to TRBJ1-1; perhaps TRBD1 as D (6 bases). Trimming shortened V by 0 bases and J by 2 bases, and 13 bases separated the two germline ends. The germline V gene encodes CDR1 GTSNPN and CDR2 SVGIG (reference sequence). This CDR3 has 15 amino acids. DNA of the CDR3: TGTGCCTGGAGTGTACAGGGACAAATAAACACTGAAGCTTTCTTT. This translates into CAWSVQGQINTEAFF.

There are a few counts of this clone. The CDR3 nucleotides read TGCAGCGTCTGGGACTATGACGAGCAGTACTTC. This codes for CSVWDYDEQYF. The genes are TRBV29-1 and TRBJ2-7, with 7 bases matching TRBD2. Unmatched junction bases numbered 4, after V lost 6 bases and J lost 5 bases. The CDR3 consists of 11 residues. Germline V gene data show CDR1 as SQVTM and CDR2 as ANQGSEA.

Turning to this clone: A read error may produce the germline difference seen at one junction end. The chain joins TRBV5-1 to TRBJ1-2, with D possibly being TRBD1 (5 bases). The length of the CDR3 is 16 residues. From germline, CDR1 is SGHRS and CDR2 YFSETQ. The DNA for the CDR3 is TGCGCCAGCAGTTTGGGACGGCAGGCATTAAACTATGGCTACACCTTC. It translates to CASSLGRQALNYGYTF. Full variable domain (outside the CDR3, taken from reference TRBV5-1 and TRBJ1-2): KAGVTQTPRYLIKTRGQQVTLSCSPISGHRSVSWYQQTPGQGLQFLFEYFSETQRNKGNFPGRFSGRQFSNSRSEMNVSTLELGDSALYLCASSLGRQALNYGYTFGSGTRLTVV.

The J gene is TRBJ1-1, the V gene TRBV2; D not resolved. There are 14 residues in the CDR3. V lost 4 bases to trimming and J lost 5 bases, with 14 bases between them. Germline loops: CDR1 SNHLY, CDR2 FYNNEI. The DNA of the CDR3 is TGTGCCAGCAGTGGGGCGGGCATAGGAACTGAAGCTTTCTTT. It specifies CASSGAGIGTEAFF.

This chain connects TRBV10-3 to TRBJ2-3; D uncertain. The V gene's germline CDR1 is ENHRY and CDR2 SYGVKD. The V end lost 7 bases, the J end lost 2 bases, and 16 bases lay between the germline ends. The CDR3 runs to 15 residues. The DNA of the CDR3 is TGTGCCATCATGATGGAGTCCTTCGCCACAGATACGCAGTATTTT. This encodes CAIMMESFATDTQYF.

The genes are TRBV7-6 and TRBJ2-1; 14 bases line up with TRBD2. The CDR3 is 21 residues long. Unmatched junction bases numbered 11, after V lost 1 base and J lost 0 bases. Germline V lookup: CDR1 SGHVS, CDR2 FNYEAQ. CDR3 sequence (DNA): TGTGCCAGCAGCTTAGTAACGGGCAGAGGGACTAGCGGGAGCTCCTACAATGAGCAGTTCTTC. This sequence encodes CASSLVTGRGTSGSSYNEQFF. Full variable domain (remainder filled in from reference TRBV7-6 and TRBJ2-1): GAGVSQSPRYKVTKRGQDVALRCDPISGHVSLYWYRQALGQGPEFLTYFNYEAQQDKSGLPNDRFSAERPEGSISTLTIQRTEQRDSAMYRCASSLVTGRGTSGSSYNEQFFGPGTRLTVL.

This clone was counted only a few times. This chain connects TRBV5-4 to TRBJ1-1; weak D call: TRBD1 (5 bases). CDR3 size: 14 residues. The V and J ends lost 2 bases and 1 base respectively, with 9 bases between them. CDR1 SGHNT and CDR2 YYREEE come from the germline V gene (reference sequence). CDR3 region: CASSFAGQNTEAFF. CDR3 nucleotide sequence: TGTGCCAGCAGCTTTGCAGGACAGAACACTGAAGCTTTCTTT. The full variable domain, rest sourced from reference TRBV5-4 and TRBJ1-1, is ETGVTQSPTHLIKTRGQQVTLRCSSQSGHNTVSWYQQALGQGPQFIFQYYREEENGRGNFPPRFSGLQFPNYSSELNVNALELDDSALYLCASSFAGQNTEAFFGQGTRLTVV.

V gene TRBV7-9 combines with J gene TRBJ1-1; D is unresolved. CDR3 length: 13 residues. With 2 bases removed from V and 1 base from J, the gap between germline ends came to 5 bases. CDR1 and CDR2 from the germline V gene are SEHNR and FQNEAQ (reference sequence). Here the CDR3 reads CASSLTRNTEAFF. Here the CDR3 DNA reads TGTGCCAGCAGCTTAACGAGGAACACTGAAGCTTTCTTT. The full variable domain, rest sourced from reference TRBV7-9 and TRBJ1-1, is DTGVSQNPRHKITKRGQNVTFRCDPISEHNRLYWYRQTLGQGPEFLTYFQNEAQLEKSRLLSDRFSAERPKGSFSTLEIQRTEQGDSAMYLCASSLTRNTEAFFGQGTRLTVV.

This clone was recorded only once. The chain uses TRBV29-1 and TRBJ1-1; TRBD1 might be the D (5 bases). Trimming removed 1 base at V and 1 base at J, with 19 bases between. CDR3 size: 17 residues. Germline V gene sequence: CDR1 SQVTM, CDR2 ANQGSEA. The CDR3 bases are TGCAGCGTTGAAGTGGCCAGGGCTAGTCATGCGAACACTGAAGCTTTCTTT. Its protein is CSVEVARASHANTEAFF.

This chain uses TRBV6-1 with TRBJ2-1; D remains ambiguous. Trimming pared 6 bases from V and 4 bases from J, leaving 10 bases between. The CDR3 contains 13 residues. Germline CDR1 MNHNS, CDR2 SASEGT. CDR3 in DNA: TGTGCCAGCAGCGGGTTTCTTTACAATGAGCAGTTCTTC. It yields the protein CASSGFLYNEQFF.

The V call is TRBV4-1, the J call TRBJ2-7; D unclear. This CDR3 is built from 18 residues. CDR1 and CDR2 (germline): MGHRA, YSYEKL. The V end lost 1 base, the J end lost 0 bases, and 19 bases lay between the germline ends. The CDR3 loop reads CASSQALSGRASSYEQYF. DNA of the CDR3: TGCGCCAGCAGCCAAGCCCTTTCCGGCAGAGCGTCCTCCTACGAGCAGTACTTC.

The chain employs TRBV5-1 and TRBJ2-7, with D maybe TRBD2 (6 bases). V was cut by 2 bases and J by 0 bases, with 33 bases left in between. There are 22 residues in the CDR3. Germline-derived CDR1 and CDR2 are SGHRS and YFSETQ. CDR3 loop: CASSFIRDYTFLGRDCSYEQYF. Here the CDR3 DNA reads TGCGCCAGCAGCTTTATCCGCGATTACACCTTCCTCGGAAGGGACTGCTCCTACGAGCAGTACTTC.